This record looks at one TCR beta chain sequence and its context. The CDR3 has 14 residues. V lost 5 bases to trimming and J lost 5 bases, with 15 bases between them. Germline loops: CDR1 SGHVS, CDR2 FNYEAQ. This record belongs to a study of blood T cell repertoires in COVID-19. Turning to the study itself: The United States, Italy and Spain supplied acute and convalescent COVID-19 samples.

Profiled with immunoSEQ multiplex PCR; TCRdb holds only in-frame clones, not every one. Of around 300,000 clones in the sample, about nine tenths were seen once. This TCR was sampled from a woman in her thirties with COVID-19, enrolled during active disease. The chain carries TRBV7-6 and TRBJ1-1; D perhaps matches TRBD1 (5 bases). Sequenced material: peripheral blood. The chain's CDR3 is CASSPTRERTEAFF. CDR3 nucleotide sequence: TGTGCCAGCAGCCCTACCAGGGAAAGGACTGAAGCTTTCTTT.